The T cell receptor beta chain under discussion was sequenced for a study of beta chain features in type 1 diabetes. The entirety of the isolated RNA underwent reverse transcription, so expressed TCRB transcripts were sequenced. Measured with immunoSEQ multiplex PCR; TCRdb has only the in-frame clones, and not every one. The table has approximately 140,000 clones, 9% seen once. As for this clone: Its antigen is not identified.

With 3 bases clipped from V and 4 bases from J, the junction kept 8 bases outside the gene matches. Per the germline V gene, CDR1 is SGHAT and CDR2 is FQDESV (reference sequence). The CDR3 spans 15 residues. Study-level findings and limits: Sequencing from cDNA could over-represent high-TCR-expressing cells. Patients with Type 1 diabetes showed moderately but significantly shorter TCRB CDR3s in all four CD4+ subsets.

The chain uses TRBV11-1 and TRBJ2-5; 7 bases agree with TRBD1. The specimen sequenced was central memory CD4+ T cells from blood. The TCR was taken from a man younger than 45 with type 1 diabetes. CDR3 nucleotide sequence: TGTGCCAGCAGCTTCCCGGAAGGGGGCTTAGAGACCCAGTACTTC. This translates into CASSFPEGGLETQYF.